This entry is about one T cell receptor (beta chain). Germline assignment: CDR1 SGHNT and CDR2 YYREEE (reference sequence). The CDR3 runs 14 residues. V lost 1 base, J lost 4 bases, and 10 bases lay in between. The sample comes from a study of control samples from healthy donors and cancer patients. The method was immunoSEQ multiplex PCR; TCRdb's version includes in-frame clones alone and lacks a portion of them. This table has fewer than 80,000 clones, roughly 90% appearing once. The gene calls are TRBV5-4 and TRBJ2-3, with D possibly matching TRBD1 (5 bases). The sequence was collected from a man aged 55 to 70 with colorectal cancer. The sequenced sample was PBMCs. The CDR3 region has the DNA TGTGCCAGCAGCTTGTTCAAGGGGTCAGATACGCAGTATTTT. Translation gives CASSLFKGSDTQYF.